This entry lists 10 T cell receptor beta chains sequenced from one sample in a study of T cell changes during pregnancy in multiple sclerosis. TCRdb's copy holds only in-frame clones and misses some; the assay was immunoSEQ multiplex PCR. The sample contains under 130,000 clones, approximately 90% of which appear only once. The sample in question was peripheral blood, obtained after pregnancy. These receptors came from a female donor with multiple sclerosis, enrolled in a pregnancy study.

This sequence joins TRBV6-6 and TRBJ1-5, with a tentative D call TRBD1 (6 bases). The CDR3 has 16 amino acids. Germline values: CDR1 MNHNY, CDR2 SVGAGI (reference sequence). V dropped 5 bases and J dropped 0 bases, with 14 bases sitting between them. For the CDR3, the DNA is TGTGCCAGCAGTCCCCCGCGAGGGGGTAGCAATCAGCCCCAGCATTTT. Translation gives CASSPPRGGSNQPQHF.

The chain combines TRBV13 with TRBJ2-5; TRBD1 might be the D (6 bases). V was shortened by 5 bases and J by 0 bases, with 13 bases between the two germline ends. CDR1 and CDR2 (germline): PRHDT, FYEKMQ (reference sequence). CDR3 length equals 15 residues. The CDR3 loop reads CASSTRTEYQETQYF. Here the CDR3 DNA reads TGTGCCAGCAGCACCCGGACAGAGTACCAAGAGACCCAGTACTTC.

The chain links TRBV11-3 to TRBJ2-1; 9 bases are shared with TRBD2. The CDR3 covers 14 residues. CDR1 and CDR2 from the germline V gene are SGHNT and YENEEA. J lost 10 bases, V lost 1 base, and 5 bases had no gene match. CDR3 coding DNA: TGTGCCAGCAGCTTAGGCGGGGGGGCCGAGGAGCAGTTCTTC. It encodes CASSLGGGAEEQFF.

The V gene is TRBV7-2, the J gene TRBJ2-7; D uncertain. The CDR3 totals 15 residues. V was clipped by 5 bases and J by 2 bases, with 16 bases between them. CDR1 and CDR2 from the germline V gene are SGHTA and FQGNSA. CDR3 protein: CASSPPVPYPYEQYF. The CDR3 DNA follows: TGTGCCAGCAGCCCCCCGGTCCCCTACCCCTACGAGCAGTACTTC.

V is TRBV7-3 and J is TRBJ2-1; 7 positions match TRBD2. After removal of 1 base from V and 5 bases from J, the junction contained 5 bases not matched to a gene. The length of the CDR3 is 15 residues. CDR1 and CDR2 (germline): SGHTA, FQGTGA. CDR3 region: CASSLNPRGDNEQFF. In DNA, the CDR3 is TGTGCCAGCAGCTTAAATCCCCGGGGGGACAATGAGCAGTTCTTC.

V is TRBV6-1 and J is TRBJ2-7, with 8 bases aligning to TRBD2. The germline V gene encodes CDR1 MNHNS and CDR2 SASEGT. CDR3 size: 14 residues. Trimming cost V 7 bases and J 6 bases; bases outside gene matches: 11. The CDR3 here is CASTRSGGASEQYF. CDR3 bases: TGTGCCAGCACCCGGTCGGGGGGGGCCTCCGAGCAGTACTTC.

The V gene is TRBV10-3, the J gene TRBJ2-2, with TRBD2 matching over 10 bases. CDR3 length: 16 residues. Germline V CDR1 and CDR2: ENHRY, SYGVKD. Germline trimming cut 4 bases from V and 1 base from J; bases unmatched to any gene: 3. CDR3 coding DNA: TGTGCCATCAGTGTTCTAGCGGGGGAGAACACCGGGGAGCTGTTTTTT. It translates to CAISVLAGENTGELFF.

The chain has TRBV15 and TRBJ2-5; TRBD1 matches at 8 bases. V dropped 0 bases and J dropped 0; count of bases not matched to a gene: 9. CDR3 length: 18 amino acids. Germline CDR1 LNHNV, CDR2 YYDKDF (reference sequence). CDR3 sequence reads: CATSREFRTGSYQETQYF. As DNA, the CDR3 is TGTGCCACCAGCAGAGAATTCCGGACAGGGTCATACCAAGAGACCCAGTACTTC.

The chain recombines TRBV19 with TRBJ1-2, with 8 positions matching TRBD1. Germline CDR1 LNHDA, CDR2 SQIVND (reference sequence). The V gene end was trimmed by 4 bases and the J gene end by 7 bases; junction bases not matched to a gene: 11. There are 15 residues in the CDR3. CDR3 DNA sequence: TGTGCCAGTAGTACAATCCCGGACAGGGCAAGTGGCTACACCTTC. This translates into CASSTIPDRASGYTF. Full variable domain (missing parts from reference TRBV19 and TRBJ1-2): DGGITQSPKYLFRKEGQNVTLSCEQNLNHDAMYWYRQDPGQGLRLIYYSQIVNDFQKGDIAEGYSVSREKKESFPLTVTSAQKNPTAFYLCASSTIPDRASGYTFGSGTRLTVV.

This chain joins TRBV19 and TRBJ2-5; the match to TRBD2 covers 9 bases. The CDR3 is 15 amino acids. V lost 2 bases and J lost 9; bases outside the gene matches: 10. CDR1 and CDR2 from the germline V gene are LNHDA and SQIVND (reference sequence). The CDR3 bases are TGTGCCAGTAGTATATCCGGGACTAGCCTCGGAGCCCAGTACTTC. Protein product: CASSISGTSLGAQYF.